This entry is about one TCR beta chain. Its target is not known. The source of the sample is a study of T cell responses to AZD1222 COVID-19 vaccine. Broader study findings: Repertoires in all cases were sampled only once the peak T cell response had passed. Just six or seven AZD1222 recipients tested seropositive at baseline.

Per the germline V gene, CDR1 is MDHEN and CDR2 is SYDVKM. The CDR3 is 14 residues long. Trimming removed 6 bases from V and 5 bases from J, with 16 bases in between. Repertoires were generated with immunoSEQ multiplex PCR, while TCRdb's copy carries only in-frame clones and drops some. The data hold around 120,000 clones, with 80% to 90% observed a single time. The origin of this receptor is an adult in good health. This sequence joins TRBV28 and TRBJ1-1; no firm D call. The material sequenced was peripheral blood, taken on day 0 of AZD1222 vaccination. CDR3 sequence: CASRGSAIVTEAFF. The CDR3, as DNA: TGTGCCAGCAGGGGGAGCGCCATCGTAACTGAAGCTTTCTTT.